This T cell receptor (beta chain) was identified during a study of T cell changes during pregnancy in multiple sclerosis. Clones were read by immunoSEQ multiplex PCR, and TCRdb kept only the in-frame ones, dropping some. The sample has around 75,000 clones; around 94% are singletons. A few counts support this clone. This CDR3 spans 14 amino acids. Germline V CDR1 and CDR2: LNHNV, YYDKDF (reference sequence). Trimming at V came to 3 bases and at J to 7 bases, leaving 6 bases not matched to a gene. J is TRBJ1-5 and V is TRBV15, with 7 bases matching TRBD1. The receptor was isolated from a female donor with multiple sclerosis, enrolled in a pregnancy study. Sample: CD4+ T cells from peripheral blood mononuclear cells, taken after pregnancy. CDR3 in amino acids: CATSSQTGTQPQHF. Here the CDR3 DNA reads TGTGCCACCAGCAGCCAGACAGGGACCCAGCCCCAGCATTTT.